Listed here are 6 T cell receptor beta chains from one sample, sequenced in a study of cytomegalovirus exposure and HLA in healthy donors. 60 Vbeta and 13 Jbeta primers were used in PCR. Clones were sequenced by immunoSEQ multiplex PCR, and TCRdb holds only the in-frame ones, with some missing. The sample has some 60,000 clones, about 69% seen once. The source material was PBMCs. These receptors were taken from a woman under 40 in good health and CMV-seronegative.

Turning to this clone: The junction and the germline gene differ at one end; a read error may be behind it. The CDR3 DNA sequence: TGTTCCAGCAGCTTAGGGGCTAGCGGGAGTATCGGGGAGCTGTTTTTT. Translation: CSSSLGASGSIGELFF. The chain joins TRBV7-9 to TRBJ2-2; 10 bases are shared with TRBD2. Germline V gene data show CDR1 as SEHNR and CDR2 as FQNEAQ (reference sequence). CDR3 length: 16 residues.

This chain links TRBV6-1 with TRBJ2-3; the D gene is possibly TRBD2 (6 bases). The V gene lost 3 bases and the J gene lost 2 bases, with 15 bases spanning the gap. Per the germline V gene, CDR1 is MNHNS and CDR2 is SASEGT. This CDR3 is built from 16 residues. As DNA, the CDR3 is TGTGCCAGCAGTGATTATGGGGGGAGAAACACAGATACGCAGTATTTT. Translating gives CASSDYGGRNTDTQYF.

This chain uses TRBV27 with TRBJ2-2, with D unclear. Germline V lookup: CDR1 MNHEY, CDR2 SMNVEV (reference sequence). The CDR3 covers 12 residues. The V gene lost 6 bases and the J gene lost 5 bases, with 7 bases spanning the gap. The DNA of the CDR3 is TGTGCCAGCAGCCGACTGACCGGGGAGCTGTTTTTT. Translating gives CASSRLTGELFF.

This sequence joins TRBV6-5 and TRBJ2-5, with 7 bases that match TRBD2. Germline CDR1 MNHEY, CDR2 SVGAGI. V dropped 2 bases and J dropped 7; count of bases not matched to a gene: 10. This CDR3 spans 15 amino acids. CDR3 sequence: CASSYARWGRATQYF. The CDR3, as DNA: TGTGCCAGCAGTTACGCCCGGTGGGGGAGGGCGACCCAGTACTTC.

The J gene is TRBJ2-1, the V gene TRBV28; 10 bases fit TRBD2. With V trimmed by 6 bases and J by 2 bases, 4 bases remained unmatched. This CDR3 is 15 amino acids long. Germline CDR1 is MDHEN and CDR2 is SYDVKM. The chain's CDR3 is CASSSLAGAYNEQFF. Written as DNA, the CDR3 is TGTGCCAGCAGCTCCCTAGCGGGAGCCTACAATGAGCAGTTCTTC.

This chain connects TRBV4-1 to TRBJ1-5, with TRBD1 matching over 7 bases. J lost 1 base, V lost 0 bases, and 6 bases had no gene match. This CDR3 is 17 amino acids long. CDR1 MGHRA and CDR2 YSYEKL come from the germline V gene. CDR3 bases: TGCGCCAGCAGCCAAGATTTAGGGACAGCCAGCAATCAGCCCCAGCATTTT. This codes for CASSQDLGTASNQPQHF.